This T cell receptor beta chain emerged from a study of shared clonotypes between healthy human individuals. V dropped 1 base and J dropped 1; count of bases not matched to a gene: 9. The CDR3 spans 20 residues. Germline V CDR1 and CDR2: SGHVS, FQNEAQ. Libraries were prepared by immunoSEQ multiplex PCR; TCRdb keeps only in-frame clonotypes and omits some of them. The top ten hold roughly 0.13% of the sample, which has some 2.1 million clones, 95% seen once. V and J are TRBV7-8 and TRBJ2-3; 15 positions match TRBD2. The receptor was isolated from a young man in good health. The sequenced material came from naive CD4+ T cells sorted from blood. Specified subset: CD45RA+ positively selected. The CDR3 sequence is CASSLVTGLAGGRRTDTQYF. CDR3 coding DNA: TGTGCCAGCAGCTTAGTCACGGGACTAGCGGGGGGACGACGCACAGATACGCAGTATTTT.